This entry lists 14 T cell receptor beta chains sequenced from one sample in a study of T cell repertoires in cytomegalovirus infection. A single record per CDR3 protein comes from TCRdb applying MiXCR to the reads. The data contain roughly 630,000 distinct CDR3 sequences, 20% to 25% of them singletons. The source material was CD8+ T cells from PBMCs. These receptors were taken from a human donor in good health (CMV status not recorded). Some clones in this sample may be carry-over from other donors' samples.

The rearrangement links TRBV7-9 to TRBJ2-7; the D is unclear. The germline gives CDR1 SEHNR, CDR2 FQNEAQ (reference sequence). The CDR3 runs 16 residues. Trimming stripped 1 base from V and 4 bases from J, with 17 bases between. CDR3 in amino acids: CASSLVYSQKKYEQYF. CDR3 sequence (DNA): TGTGCCAGCAGCTTAGTCTATAGTCAGAAGAAATACGAGCAGTACTTC.

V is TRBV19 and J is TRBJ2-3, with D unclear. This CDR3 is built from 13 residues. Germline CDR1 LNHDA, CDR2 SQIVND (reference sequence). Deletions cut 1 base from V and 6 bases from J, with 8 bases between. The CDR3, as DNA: TGTGCCAGTAGTATAGTCCAGGAGGATACGCAGTATTTT. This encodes CASSIVQEDTQYF.

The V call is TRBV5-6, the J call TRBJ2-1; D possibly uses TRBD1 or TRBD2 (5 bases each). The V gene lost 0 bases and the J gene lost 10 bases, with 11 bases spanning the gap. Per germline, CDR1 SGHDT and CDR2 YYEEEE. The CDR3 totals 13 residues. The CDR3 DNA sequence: TGTGCCAGCAGCTTGGCAAGGGACGACGAGCAGTTCTTC. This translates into CASSLARDDEQFF.

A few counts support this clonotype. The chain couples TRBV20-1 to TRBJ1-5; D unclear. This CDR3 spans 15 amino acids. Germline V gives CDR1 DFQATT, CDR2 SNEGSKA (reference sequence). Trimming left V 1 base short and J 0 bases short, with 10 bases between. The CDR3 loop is CSARVVGYSNQPQHF. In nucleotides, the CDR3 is TGCAGTGCTAGAGTAGTCGGTTATAGCAATCAGCCCCAGCATTTT.

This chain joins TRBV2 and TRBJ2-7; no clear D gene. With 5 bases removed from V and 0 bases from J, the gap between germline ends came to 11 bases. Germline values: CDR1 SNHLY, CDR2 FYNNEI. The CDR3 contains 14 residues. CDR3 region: CASSPGFDSYEQYV. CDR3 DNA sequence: TGTGCCAGCAGTCCGGGCTTCGACTCCTACGAGCAGTACGTC.

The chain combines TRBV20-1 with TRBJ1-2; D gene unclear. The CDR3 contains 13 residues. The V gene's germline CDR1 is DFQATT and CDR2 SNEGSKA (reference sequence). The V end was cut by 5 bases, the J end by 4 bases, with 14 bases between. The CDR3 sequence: CSARTMWGYGYTF. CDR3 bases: TGCAGTGCTCGTACCATGTGGGGCTATGGCTACACCTTC.

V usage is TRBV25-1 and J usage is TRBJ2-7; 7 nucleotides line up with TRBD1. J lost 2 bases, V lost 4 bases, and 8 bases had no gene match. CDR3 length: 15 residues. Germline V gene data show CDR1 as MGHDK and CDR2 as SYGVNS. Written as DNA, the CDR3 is TGTGCCAGCAGTGGGAGCCCCGGGACAGCCTACGAGCAGTACTTC. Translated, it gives CASSGSPGTAYEQYF.

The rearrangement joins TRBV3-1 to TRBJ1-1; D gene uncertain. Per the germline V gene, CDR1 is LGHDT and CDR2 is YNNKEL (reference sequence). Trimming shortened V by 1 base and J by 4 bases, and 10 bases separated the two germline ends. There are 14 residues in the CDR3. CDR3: CASSQVGSGTEAFF. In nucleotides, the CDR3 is TGTGCCAGCAGCCAAGTGGGGTCCGGCACTGAAGCTTTCTTT.

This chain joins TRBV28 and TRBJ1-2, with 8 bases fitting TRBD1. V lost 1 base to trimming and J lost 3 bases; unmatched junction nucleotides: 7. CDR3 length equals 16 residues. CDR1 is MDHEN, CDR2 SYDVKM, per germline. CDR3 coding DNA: TGTGCCAGCAGTTTATTCCGTCAGGGGGCAGACTATGGCTACACCTTC. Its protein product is CASSLFRQGADYGYTF.

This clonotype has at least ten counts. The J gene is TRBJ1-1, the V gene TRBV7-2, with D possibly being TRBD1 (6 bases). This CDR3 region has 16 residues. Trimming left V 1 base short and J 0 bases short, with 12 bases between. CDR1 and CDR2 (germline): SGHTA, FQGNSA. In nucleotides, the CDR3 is TGTGCCAGCAGCTTAGTATTAGGGACAATGAACACTGAAGCTTTCTTT. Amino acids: CASSLVLGTMNTEAFF.

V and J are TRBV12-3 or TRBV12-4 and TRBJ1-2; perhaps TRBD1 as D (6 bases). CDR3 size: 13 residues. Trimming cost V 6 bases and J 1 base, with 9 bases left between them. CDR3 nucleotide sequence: TGTGCCAGCAGGGGACACATTAACTATGGCTACACCTTC. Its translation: CASRGHINYGYTF.

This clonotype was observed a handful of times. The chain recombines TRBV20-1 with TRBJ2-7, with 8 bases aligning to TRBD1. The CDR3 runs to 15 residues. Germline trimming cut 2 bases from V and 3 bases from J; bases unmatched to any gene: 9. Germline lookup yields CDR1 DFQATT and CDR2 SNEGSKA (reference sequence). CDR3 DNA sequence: TGCAGTGCTAGACCGAAAGACAGGGGAATCTACGAGCAGTACGTC. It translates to CSARPKDRGIYEQYV.

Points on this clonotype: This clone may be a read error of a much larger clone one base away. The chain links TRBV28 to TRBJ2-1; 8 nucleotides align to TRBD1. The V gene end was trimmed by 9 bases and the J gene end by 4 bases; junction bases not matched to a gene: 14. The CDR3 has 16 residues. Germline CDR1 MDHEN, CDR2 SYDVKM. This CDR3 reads CASLEPGQELYNEQFF. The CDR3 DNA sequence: TGTGCCAGTCTCGAGCCGGGACAGGAGTTATACAATGAGCAGTTCTTC.

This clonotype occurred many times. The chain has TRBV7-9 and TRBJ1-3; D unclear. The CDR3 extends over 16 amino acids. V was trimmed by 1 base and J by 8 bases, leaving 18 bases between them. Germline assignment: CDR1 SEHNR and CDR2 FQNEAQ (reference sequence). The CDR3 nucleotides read TGTGCCAGCAGCTTAGAGGCGGTCTCCATCGTGGACACCATATATTTT. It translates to CASSLEAVSIVDTIYF.